This TCR beta chain was captured in a study of metastatic and nonmetastatic thyroid tumors. Study summary: Peripheral blood and tumor or nodule samples from malignant and benign thyroid patients were compared. Findings and limits, study-wide: A significant increase in TCR beta diversity was reportedly seen in malignant thyroid tumors relative to benign nodules, in blood and tumor.

Until they underwent thyroid surgery, no patient had received any treatment. A note on this clone: Its antigen is unidentified.

In the original analysis: CDR3 differences across clinicopathological groups were used to build a distant-metastasis classifier for papillary thyroid cancer. TCRdb re-analyzed the PCR reads using MiXCR. None of the V and J calls come from the authors' own analysis; TCRdb made them. The table includes about 28,000 clones, around 15% detected once. Germline values: CDR1 MNHNS, CDR2 SASEGT. Trimming cost V 1 base and J 8 bases; bases outside gene matches: 7. The CDR3 length is 14 residues. Input material: blood. The V call is TRBV6-1, the J call TRBJ1-2; 7 nucleotides agree with TRBD1. The source is a female donor with papillary thyroid cancer or a benign thyroid nodule (not recorded which). Some clones in this sample may be carry-over from other donors' samples. CDR3 nucleotides: TGTGCCAGCAGTGAAGTTGGAGGGGGCGTGGGCTACACCTTC. Residues: CASSEVGGGVGYTF.